This TCR beta chain comes out of a study of OX40 agonist ivuxolimab in advanced cancers. Here immunoSEQ multiplex PCR was the method, and the copy in TCRdb shows in-frame clones only, minus some. The sample holds approximately 67,000 clones, 80% to 85% seen once. Germline CDR1 is SGHRS and CDR2 is YFSETQ. CDR3 length: 14 residues. Trimming took off 4 bases at V and 4 bases at J, with 13 bases between the two ends. Samples of blood were obtained at baseline, on cycle 4 day 1, and on cycle 7 day 1. Whole-study findings and limits: Undetermined was the antigen specificity of the expanded peripheral T cells. At 0.1 to 3.0 mg/kg, clonal expansion of CD4+ and CD8+ blood T cells had occurred by week 6.

Comments on this clone: Its antigen is currently unknown.

Sequenced here: CD4+ or CD8+ T cells sorted from blood, sampled in a trial of the OX40 agonist ivuxolimab. The chain has TRBV5-1 and TRBJ2-3; D assignment may be TRBD1 or TRBD2 (6 bases each). The TCR was taken from an adult with an advanced solid tumor such as melanoma, head and neck, liver or kidney cancer. For the CDR3, the DNA is TGCGCCAGCAGCGTGGGGGGCTGGTCAGATACGCAGTATTTT. Translated: CASSVGGWSDTQYF.